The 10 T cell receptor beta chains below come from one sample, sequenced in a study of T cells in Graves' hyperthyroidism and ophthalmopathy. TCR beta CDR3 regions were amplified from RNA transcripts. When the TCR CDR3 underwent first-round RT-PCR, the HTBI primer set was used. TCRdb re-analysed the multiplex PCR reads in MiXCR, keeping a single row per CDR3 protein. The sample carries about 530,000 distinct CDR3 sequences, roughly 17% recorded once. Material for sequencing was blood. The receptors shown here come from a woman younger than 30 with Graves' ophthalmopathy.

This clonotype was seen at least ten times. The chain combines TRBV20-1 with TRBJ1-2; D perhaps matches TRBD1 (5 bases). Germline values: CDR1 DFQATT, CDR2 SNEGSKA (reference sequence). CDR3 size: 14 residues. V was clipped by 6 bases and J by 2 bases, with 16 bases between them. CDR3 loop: CSAKPLGGNYGYTF. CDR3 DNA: TGCAGTGCCAAGCCCCTCGGGGGGAACTATGGCTACACCTTC.

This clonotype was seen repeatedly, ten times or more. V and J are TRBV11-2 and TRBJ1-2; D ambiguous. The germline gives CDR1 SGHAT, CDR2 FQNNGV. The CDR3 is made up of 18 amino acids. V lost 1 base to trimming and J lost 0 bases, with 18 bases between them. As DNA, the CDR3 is TGTGCCAGCAGCTTAGTTGCGGGATCTTCCAAAGCTAACTATGGCTACACCTTC. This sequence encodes CASSLVAGSSKANYGYTF.

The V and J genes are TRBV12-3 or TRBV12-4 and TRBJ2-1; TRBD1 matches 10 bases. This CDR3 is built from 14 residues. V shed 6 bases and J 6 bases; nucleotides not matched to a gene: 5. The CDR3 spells CASRGDRGGNEQFF. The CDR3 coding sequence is TGTGCCAGCAGGGGGGACAGGGGTGGCAATGAGCAGTTCTTC.

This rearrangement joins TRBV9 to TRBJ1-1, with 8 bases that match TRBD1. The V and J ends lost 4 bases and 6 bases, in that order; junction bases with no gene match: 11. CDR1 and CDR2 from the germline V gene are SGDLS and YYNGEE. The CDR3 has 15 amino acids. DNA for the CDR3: TGTGCCAGCAGCCCCCTAGGACAGGGTCGCCCTGAAGCTTTCTTT. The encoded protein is CASSPLGQGRPEAFF.

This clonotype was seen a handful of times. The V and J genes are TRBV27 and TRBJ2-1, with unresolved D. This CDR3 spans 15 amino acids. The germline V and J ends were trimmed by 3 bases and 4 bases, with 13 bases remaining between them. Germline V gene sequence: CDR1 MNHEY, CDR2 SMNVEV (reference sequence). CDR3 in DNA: TGTGCCAGCAGTTTGGATGGGTCTGGTTACAATGAGCAGTTCTTC. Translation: CASSLDGSGYNEQFF.

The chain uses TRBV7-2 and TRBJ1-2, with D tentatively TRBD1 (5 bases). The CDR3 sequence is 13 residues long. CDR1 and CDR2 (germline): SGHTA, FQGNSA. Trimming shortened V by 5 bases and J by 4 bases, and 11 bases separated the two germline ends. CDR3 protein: CASSRDSFYGYTF. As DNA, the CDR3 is TGTGCCAGCAGCAGAGACAGCTTCTATGGCTACACCTTC.

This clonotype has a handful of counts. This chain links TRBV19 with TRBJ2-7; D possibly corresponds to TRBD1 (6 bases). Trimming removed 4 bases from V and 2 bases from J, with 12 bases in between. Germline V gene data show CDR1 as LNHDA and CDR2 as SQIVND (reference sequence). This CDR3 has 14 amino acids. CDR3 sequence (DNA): TGTGCCAGTAGTAATGGCAGGGACACCTACGAGCAGTACTTC. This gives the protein CASSNGRDTYEQYF.

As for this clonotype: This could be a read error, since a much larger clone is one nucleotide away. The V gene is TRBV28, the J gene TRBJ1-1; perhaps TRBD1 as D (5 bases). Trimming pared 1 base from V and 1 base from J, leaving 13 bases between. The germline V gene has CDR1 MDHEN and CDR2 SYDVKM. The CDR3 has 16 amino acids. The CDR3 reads CASSLLAEGQNTEAFF. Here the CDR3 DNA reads TGTGCCAGCAGTTTATTGGCTGAGGGGCAGAACACTGAAGCTTTCTTT.

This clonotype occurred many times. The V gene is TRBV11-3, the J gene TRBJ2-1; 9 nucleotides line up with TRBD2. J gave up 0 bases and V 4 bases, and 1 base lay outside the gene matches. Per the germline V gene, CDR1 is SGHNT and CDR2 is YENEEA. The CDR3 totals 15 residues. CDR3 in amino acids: CASSSAGGSYNEQFF. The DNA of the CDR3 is TGTGCCAGCAGCTCAGCGGGAGGCTCCTACAATGAGCAGTTCTTC.

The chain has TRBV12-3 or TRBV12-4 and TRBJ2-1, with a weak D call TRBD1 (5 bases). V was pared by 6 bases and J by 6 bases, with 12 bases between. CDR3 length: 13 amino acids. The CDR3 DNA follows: TGTGCCAGCAGCAGGGTAAGCGTCAATGAGCAGTTCTTC. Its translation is CASSRVSVNEQFF.